This T cell receptor (beta chain) was retrieved from a study of blood T cells in healthy people across ages (dated by TCRdb to about 2015). The study in broad terms: In model experiments, template switching captured roughly one uniquely barcoded TCR beta cDNA molecule for every two T cells. Donors were grouped into four age groups: young (average 16 years), middle-aged (around 39), aged (around 66) and long-lived (82). Age-related changes in TCR beta repertoire diversity were measured in the study by deep sequencing normalized with unique cDNA molecular identifiers. To avoid experimental bias, donors of different ages were randomly spread across the sequencing lanes. Using the same blood draw, the study looked at two additional independent replicas of 1 million unique cDNA reads for two donors, one aged 18 to 29 and the other aged 80 or older. Broad study findings and their caveats: Observed TCR beta diversity correlated strongly with the percentage of naive T cells measured by flow cytometry. Compared with the aged group, more naive CD4+ T cells, fewer expanded clones and increased TCR diversity were shown by the long-lived group, suggesting age selection. Conclusive comparison of naive and antigen-experienced compartments was prevented by the profiling of bulk unsorted PBMCs. Because the CMV infection status of the donors was unknown, age-related changes in expanded clonotypes may potentially have been confounded. As age increased, observed TCR beta diversity per million T cells dropped in a roughly linear way, and a significant reduction was already evident by age 40. Estimates of total diversity based on one million sequenced T cells were regarded as lower bounds and as underestimates.

V is cut back by 0 bases and J by 9 bases, with 3 bases in the junction unmatched. Counted from cysteine to phenylalanine, this CDR3 has 16 amino acids. Solely the CDR3 DNA is kept, with 48 bases framed from the first base. CDR1 MDHEN and CDR2 SYDVKM were looked up in the germline V gene. Systemically healthy Caucasian individuals from Russia, roughly 40 in total and aged about 6 to 95 years, were included as donors. Each donor gave ten milliliters of peripheral blood, collected into EDTA-treated Vacutainer tubes. Ficoll-Paque density-gradient centrifugation was used to isolate PBMCs, with at least 6.5 million per sample. Trizol reagent was used to extract total RNA from the PBMCs, yielding at least 6 micrograms per sample. The percentages of naive CD45RAhigh/CD27high T cells were determined by flow cytometry on a PBMC aliquot from every donor. The receptor library was made with 5' RACE. TCRdb records Illumina HiSeq 2500 as the sequencer. A second PCR of about 6 to 11 cycles was performed with a sample-barcoded 5' primer and a J-beta primer mix. Each TCR beta cDNA molecule received a unique molecular identifier from a template-switch 5' adaptor carrying 12 random nucleotides. Each sample yielded at least 3 million CDR3-containing paired-end reads. First-strand cDNA synthesis was performed from all RNA using the Mint cDNA synthesis kit, with priming by a TRBC-specific oligonucleotide. Following uracil-DNA glycosylase treatment, all cDNA underwent a first 18-cycle PCR with the universal primers M1SS and BC2_uni_R. Turning to the authors' computational methods: For normalization, 1 million high-quality reads, each with a distinct molecular identifier, were randomly selected from each sample. Reads with shared molecular identifiers were discarded instead of being binned into consensus sequences. MiTCR, set to a Q25 quality threshold and the strictest error-elimination algorithm, was used for CDR3 identification, clonotype clustering and error correction. Lower-bound total TCR beta diversity was estimated with a nonparametric unseen species model using Euler transformation. TCRdb redid the processing of the public reads, applying fastp at Q25 and MiXCR, and retained in-frame beta chains. Under each unique CDR3 protein, matching rows form one entry showing the most common genes and DNA. The V and J calls come from TCRdb's annotation, not from the publication. The sample data list about 780,000 distinct CDR3 sequences, and about half of these were observed just once. The top ten clonotypes cover 18% of the sample.

This clonotype occurred a few times. The antigen this receptor binds is unknown. Base quality data are lacking; no much larger clone is found one base away. The TCR originated in a man aged 80 or over in good health. Sequencing was performed on blood. The chain is assembled from TRBV28 and TRBJ2-1, and 15 junctional nucleotides match TRBD2. The CDR3 amino acid sequence is: CASSLWGLAGGGEQFF. The DNA sequence is TGTGCCAGCAGTTTATGGGGACTAGCGGGAGGTGGTGAGCAGTTCTTC.